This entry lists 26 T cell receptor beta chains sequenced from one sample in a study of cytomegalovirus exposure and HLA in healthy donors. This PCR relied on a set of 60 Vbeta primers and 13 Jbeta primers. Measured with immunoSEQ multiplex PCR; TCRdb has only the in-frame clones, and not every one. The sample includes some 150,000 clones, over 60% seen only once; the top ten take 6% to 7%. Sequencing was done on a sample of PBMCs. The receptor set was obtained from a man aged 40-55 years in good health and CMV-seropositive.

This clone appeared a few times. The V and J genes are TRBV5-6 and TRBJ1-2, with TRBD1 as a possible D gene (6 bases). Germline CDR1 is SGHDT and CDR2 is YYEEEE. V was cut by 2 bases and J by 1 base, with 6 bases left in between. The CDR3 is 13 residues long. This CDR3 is CASSLGGNYGYTF. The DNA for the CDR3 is TGTGCCAGCAGCTTAGGGGGTAACTATGGCTACACCTTC.

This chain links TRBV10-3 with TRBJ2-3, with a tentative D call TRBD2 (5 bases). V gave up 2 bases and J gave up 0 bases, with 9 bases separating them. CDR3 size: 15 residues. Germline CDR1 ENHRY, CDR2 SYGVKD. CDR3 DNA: TGTGCCATCAGTGAGCCGACTACGAGCACAGATACGCAGTATTTT. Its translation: CAISEPTTSTDTQYF.

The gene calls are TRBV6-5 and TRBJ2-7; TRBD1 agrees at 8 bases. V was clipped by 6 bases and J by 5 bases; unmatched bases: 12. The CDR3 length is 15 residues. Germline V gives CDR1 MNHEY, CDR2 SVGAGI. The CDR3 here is CASRADRDRINEQYF. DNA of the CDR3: TGTGCCAGCAGGGCAGACCGGGACAGGATCAACGAGCAGTACTTC.

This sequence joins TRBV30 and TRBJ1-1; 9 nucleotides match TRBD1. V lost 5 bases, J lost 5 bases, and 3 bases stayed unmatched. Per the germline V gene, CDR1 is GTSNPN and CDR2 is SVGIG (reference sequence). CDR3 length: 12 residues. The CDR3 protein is CAWDRGVTEAFF. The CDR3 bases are TGTGCCTGGGACAGGGGGGTGACTGAAGCTTTCTTT.

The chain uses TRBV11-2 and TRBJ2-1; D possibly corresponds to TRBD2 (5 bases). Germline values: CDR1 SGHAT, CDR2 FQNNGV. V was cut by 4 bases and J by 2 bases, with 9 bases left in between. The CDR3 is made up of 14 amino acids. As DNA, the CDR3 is TGTGCCAGCAGCTCGGACGGGGCCTACAATGAGCAGTTCTTC. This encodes CASSSDGAYNEQFF.

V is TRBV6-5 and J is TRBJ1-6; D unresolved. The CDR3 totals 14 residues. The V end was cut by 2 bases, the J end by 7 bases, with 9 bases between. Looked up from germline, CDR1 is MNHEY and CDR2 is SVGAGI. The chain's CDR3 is CASSYNPENSPLHF. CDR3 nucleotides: TGTGCCAGCAGTTACAACCCCGAGAATTCACCCCTCCACTTT.

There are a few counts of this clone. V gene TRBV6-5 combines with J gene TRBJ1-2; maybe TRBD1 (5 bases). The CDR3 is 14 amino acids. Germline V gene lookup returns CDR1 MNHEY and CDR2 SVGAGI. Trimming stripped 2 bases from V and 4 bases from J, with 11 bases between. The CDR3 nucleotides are TGTGCCAGCAGTTACGCAGGGAACAGCTATGGCTACACCTTC. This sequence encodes CASSYAGNSYGYTF.

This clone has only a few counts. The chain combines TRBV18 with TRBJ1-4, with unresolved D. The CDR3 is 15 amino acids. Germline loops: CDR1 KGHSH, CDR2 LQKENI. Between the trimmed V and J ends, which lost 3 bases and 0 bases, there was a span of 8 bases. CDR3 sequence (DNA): TGTGCCAGCTCACCGGCCGGGACAACTAATGAAAAACTGTTTTTT. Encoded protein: CASSPAGTTNEKLFF.

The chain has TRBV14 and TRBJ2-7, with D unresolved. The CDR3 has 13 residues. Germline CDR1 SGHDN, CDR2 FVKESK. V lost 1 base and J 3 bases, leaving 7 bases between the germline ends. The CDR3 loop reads CASSQGHVYEQYF. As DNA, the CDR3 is TGTGCCAGCAGCCAAGGTCATGTCTACGAGCAGTACTTC.

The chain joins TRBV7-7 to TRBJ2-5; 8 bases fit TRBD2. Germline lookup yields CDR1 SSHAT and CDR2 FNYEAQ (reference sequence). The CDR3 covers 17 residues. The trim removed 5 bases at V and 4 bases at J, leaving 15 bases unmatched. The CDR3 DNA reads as TGTGCCAGCAGCCCCTATTTCCGAGCGGGAGCCCCAGAGACCCAGTACTTC. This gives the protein CASSPYFRAGAPETQYF.

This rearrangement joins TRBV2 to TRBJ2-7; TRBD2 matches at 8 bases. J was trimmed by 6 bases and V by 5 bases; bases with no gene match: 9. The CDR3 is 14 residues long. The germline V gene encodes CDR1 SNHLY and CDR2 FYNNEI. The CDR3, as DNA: TGTGCCAGCAGTCCGGGACTAGTACCTCTCGAGCAGTACTTC. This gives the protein CASSPGLVPLEQYF.

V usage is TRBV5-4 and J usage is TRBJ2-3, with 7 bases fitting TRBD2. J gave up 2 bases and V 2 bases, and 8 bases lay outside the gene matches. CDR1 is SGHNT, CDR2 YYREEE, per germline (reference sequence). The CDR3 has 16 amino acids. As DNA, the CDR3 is TGTGCCAGCAGCTTCGCAGCGGGAACTTACACAGATACGCAGTATTTT. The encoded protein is CASSFAAGTYTDTQYF. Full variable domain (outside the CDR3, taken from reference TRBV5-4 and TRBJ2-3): ETGVTQSPTHLIKTRGQQVTLRCSSQSGHNTVSWYQQALGQGPQFIFQYYREEENGRGNFPPRFSGLQFPNYSSELNVNALELDDSALYLCASSFAAGTYTDTQYFGPGTRLTVL.

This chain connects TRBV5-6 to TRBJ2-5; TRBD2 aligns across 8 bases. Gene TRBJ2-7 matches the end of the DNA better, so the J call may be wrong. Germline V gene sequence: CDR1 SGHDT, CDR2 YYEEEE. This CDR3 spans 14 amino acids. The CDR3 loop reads CASRSGSRLYEQYF. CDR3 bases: TGTGCCAGCCGGAGCGGGAGCCGTCTCTACGAGCAGTACTTC.

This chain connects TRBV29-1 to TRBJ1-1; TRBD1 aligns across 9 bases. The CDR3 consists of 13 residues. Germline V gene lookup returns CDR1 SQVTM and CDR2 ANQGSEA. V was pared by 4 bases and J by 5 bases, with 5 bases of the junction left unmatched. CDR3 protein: CSVAGQGMTEAFF. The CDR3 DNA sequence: TGCAGCGTTGCAGGACAGGGGATGACTGAAGCTTTCTTT. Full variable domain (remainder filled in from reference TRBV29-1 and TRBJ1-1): SAVISQKPSRDICQRGTSLTIQCQVDSQVTMMFWYRQQPGQSLTLIATANQGSEATYESGFVIDKFPISRPNLTFSTLTVSNMSPEDSSIYLCSVAGQGMTEAFFGQGTRLTVV.

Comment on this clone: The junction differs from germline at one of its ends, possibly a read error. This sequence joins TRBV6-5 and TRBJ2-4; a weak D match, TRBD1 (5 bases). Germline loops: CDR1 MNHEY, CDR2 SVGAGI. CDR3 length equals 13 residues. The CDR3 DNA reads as TGTGCCAGCAGTTACACCAGGGAAAACAGTCAGTACTTC. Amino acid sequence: CASSYTRENSQYF.

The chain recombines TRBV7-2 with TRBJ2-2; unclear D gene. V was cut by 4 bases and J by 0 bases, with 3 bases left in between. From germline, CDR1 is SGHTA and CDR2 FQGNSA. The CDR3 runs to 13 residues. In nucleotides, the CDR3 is TGTGCCAGCAGCTCGTCGAACACCGGGGAGCTGTTTTTT. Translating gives CASSSSNTGELFF.

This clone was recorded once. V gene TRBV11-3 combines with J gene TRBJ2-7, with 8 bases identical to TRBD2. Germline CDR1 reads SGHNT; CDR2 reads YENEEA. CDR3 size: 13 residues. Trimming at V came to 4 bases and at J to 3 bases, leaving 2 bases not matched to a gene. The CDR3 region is CASSYGTSYEQYF. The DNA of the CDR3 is TGTGCCAGCAGCTACGGGACTAGCTACGAGCAGTACTTC. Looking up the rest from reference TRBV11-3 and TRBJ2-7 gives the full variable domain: EAGVVQSPRYKIIEKKQPVAFWCNPISGHNTLYWYLQNLGQGPELLIRYENEEAVDDSQLPKDRFSAERLKGVDSTLKIQPAELGDSAVYLCASSYGTSYEQYFGPGTRLTVT.

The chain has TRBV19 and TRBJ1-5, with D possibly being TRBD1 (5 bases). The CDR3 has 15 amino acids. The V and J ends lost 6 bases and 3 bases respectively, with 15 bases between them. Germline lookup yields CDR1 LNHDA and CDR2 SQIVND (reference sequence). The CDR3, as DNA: TGTGCCAGTAGAAAGACGGGGGGGAACAATCAGCCCCAGCATTTT. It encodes CASRKTGGNNQPQHF.

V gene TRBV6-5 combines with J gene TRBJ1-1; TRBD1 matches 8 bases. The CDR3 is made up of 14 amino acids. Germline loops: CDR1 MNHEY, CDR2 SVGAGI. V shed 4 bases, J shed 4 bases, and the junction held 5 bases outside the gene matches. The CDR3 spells CASSSGTGVTEAFF. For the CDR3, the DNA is TGTGCCAGCAGTTCCGGGACAGGTGTCACTGAAGCTTTCTTT.

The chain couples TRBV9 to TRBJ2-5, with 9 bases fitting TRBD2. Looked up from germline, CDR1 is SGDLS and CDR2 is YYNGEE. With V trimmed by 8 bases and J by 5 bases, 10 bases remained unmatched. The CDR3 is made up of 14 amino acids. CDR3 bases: TGTGCCAGTGAGAGAGCGGGAGGTGGGGAGACCCAGTACTTC. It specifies CASERAGGGETQYF.

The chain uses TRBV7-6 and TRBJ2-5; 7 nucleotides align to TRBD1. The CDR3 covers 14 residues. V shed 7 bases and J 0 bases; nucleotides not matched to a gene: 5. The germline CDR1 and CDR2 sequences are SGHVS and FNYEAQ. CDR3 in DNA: TGTGCCAGCACGACAGGGACGAACCAAGAGACCCAGTACTTC. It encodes CASTTGTNQETQYF.

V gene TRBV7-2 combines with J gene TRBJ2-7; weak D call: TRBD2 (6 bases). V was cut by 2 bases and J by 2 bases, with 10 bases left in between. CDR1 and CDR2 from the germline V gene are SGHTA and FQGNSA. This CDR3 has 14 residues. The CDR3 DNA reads TGTGCCAGCAGCTTATTGGAGGGGACCTACGAGCAGTACTTC. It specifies CASSLLEGTYEQYF. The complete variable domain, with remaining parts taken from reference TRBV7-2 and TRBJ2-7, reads GAGVSQSPSNKVTEKGKDVELRCDPISGHTALYWYRQSLGQGLEFLIYFQGNSAPDKSGLPSDRFSAERTGGSVSTLTIQRTQQEDSAVYLCASSLLEGTYEQYFGPGTRLTVT.

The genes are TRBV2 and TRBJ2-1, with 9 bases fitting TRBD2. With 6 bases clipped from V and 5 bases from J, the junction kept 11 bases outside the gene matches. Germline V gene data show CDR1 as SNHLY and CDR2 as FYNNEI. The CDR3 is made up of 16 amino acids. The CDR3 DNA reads TGTGCCAGCAGGACTTCGACTAGCGGCCTACACAATGAGCAGTTCTTC. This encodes CASRTSTSGLHNEQFF.

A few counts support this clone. The CDR3 sequence: CASSEFGTGGVRGEQFF. The DNA for the CDR3 is TGCGCCAGCAGTGAGTTCGGGACAGGGGGCGTTCGGGGTGAGCAGTTCTTC. V is TRBV10-1 and J is TRBJ2-1, with 12 nucleotides matching TRBD1. J gave up 9 bases and V 1 base, and 10 bases lay outside the gene matches. This CDR3 region has 17 residues. Germline V gene sequence: CDR1 WNHNN, CDR2 SYGVQD (reference sequence).

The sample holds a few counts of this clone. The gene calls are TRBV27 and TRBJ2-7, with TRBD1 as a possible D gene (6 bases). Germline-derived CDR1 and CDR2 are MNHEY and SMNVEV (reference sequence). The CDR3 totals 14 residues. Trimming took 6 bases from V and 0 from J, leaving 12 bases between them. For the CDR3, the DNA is TGTGCCAGCAGCCCCCTGGACAGCTCCTACGAGCAGTACTTC. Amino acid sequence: CASSPLDSSYEQYF.

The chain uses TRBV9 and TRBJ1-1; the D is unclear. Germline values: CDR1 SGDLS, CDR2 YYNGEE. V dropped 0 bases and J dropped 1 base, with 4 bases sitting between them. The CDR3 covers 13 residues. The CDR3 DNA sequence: TGTGCCAGCAGCGTAGGCAGGAACACTGAAGCTTTCTTT. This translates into CASSVGRNTEAFF.